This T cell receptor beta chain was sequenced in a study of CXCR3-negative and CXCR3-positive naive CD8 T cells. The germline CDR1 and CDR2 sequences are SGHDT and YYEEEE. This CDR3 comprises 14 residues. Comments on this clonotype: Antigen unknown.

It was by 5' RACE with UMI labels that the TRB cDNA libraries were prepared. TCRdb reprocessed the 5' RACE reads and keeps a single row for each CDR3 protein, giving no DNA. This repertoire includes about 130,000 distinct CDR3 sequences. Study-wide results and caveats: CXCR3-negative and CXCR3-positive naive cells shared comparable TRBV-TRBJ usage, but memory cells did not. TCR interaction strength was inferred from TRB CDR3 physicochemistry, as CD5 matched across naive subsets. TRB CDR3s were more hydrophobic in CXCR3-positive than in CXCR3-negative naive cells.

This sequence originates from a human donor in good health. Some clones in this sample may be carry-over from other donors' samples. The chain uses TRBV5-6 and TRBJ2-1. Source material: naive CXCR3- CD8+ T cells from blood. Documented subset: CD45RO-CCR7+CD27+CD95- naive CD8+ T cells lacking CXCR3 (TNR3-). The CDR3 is CASSDRDSYNEQFF.